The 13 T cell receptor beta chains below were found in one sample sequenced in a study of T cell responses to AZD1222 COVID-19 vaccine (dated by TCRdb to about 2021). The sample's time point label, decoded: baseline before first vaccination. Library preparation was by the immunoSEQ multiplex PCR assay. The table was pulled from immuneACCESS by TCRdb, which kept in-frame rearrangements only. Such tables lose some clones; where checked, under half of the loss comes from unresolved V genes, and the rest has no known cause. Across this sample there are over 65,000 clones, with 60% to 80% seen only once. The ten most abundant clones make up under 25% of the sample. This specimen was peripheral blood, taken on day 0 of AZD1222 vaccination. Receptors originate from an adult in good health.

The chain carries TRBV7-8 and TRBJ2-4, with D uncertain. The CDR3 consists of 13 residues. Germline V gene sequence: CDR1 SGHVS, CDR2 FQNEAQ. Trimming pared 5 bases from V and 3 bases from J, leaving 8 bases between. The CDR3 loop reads CASSPLVKNIQYF. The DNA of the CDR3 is TGTGCCAGCAGCCCCTTGGTCAAAAACATTCAGTACTTC. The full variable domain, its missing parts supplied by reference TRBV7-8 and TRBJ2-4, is GAGVSQSPRYKVAKRGQDVALRCDPISGHVSLFWYQQALGQGPEFLTYFQNEAQLDKSGLPSDRFFAERPEGSVSTLKIQRTQQEDSAVYLCASSPLVKNIQYFGAGTRLSVL.

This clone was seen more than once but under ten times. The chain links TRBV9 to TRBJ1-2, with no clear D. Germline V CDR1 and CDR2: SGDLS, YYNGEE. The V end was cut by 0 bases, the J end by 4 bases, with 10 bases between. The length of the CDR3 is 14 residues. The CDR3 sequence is CASSVDSFGYGYTF. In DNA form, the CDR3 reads TGTGCCAGCAGCGTAGACAGTTTTGGCTATGGCTACACCTTC.

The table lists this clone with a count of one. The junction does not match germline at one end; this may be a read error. The CDR3 spells CASREDGSYNEQFF. CDR3 coding DNA: TGTGCCAGCAGGGAAGATGGCTCCTACAATGAGCAGTTCTTC. The chain has TRBV2 and TRBJ2-1, with D uncertain. Germline CDR1 and CDR2: SNHLY and FYNNEI. This CDR3 region has 14 residues.

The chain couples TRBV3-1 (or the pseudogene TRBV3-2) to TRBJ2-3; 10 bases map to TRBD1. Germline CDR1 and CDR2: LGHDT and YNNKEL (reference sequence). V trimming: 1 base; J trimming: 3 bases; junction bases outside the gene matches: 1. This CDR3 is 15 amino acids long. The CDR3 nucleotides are TGTGCCAGCAGCCAAGGGGGACAGGGGACAGATACGCAGTATTTT. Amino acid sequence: CASSQGGQGTDTQYF.

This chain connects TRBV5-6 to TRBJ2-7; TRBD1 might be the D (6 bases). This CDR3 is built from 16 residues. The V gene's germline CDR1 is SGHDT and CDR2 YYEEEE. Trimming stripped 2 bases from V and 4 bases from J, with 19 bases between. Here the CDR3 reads CASSFVSGGVVYEQYF. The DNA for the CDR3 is TGTGCCAGCAGCTTCGTCTCTGGGGGCGTCGTATACGAGCAGTACTTC.

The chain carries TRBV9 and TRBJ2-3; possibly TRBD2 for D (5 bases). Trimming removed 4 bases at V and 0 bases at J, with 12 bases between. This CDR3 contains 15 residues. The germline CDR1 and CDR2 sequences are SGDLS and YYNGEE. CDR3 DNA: TGTGCCAGCAGCTTCAGTAGAGGGAGCACAGATACGCAGTATTTT. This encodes CASSFSRGSTDTQYF.

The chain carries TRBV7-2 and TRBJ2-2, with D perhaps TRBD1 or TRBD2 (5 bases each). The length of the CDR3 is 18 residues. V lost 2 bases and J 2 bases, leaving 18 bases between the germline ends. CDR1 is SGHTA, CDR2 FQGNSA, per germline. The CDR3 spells CASSLWPLGAGNTGELFF. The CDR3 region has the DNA TGTGCCAGCAGCTTATGGCCACTAGGGGCAGGAAACACCGGGGAGCTGTTTTTT.

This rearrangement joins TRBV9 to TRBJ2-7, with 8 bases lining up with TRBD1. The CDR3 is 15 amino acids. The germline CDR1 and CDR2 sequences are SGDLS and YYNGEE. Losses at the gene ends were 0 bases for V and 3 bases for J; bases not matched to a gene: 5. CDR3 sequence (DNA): TGTGCCAGCAGCGTAGGCGGACAGGGCGGCTACGAGCAGTACTTC. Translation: CASSVGGQGGYEQYF.

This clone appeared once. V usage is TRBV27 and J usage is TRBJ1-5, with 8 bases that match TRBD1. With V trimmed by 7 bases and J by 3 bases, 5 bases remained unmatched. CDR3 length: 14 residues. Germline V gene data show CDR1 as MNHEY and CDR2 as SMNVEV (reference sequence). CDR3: CASKKTGVNQPQHF. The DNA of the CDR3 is TGTGCCAGCAAAAAGACAGGGGTCAATCAGCCCCAGCATTTT.

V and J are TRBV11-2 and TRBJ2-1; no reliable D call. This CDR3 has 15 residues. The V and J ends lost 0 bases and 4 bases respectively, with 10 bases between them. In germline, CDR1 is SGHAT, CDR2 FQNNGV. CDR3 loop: CASSLDLGFYNEQFF. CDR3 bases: TGTGCCAGCAGCTTAGATTTAGGATTTTACAATGAGCAGTTCTTC.

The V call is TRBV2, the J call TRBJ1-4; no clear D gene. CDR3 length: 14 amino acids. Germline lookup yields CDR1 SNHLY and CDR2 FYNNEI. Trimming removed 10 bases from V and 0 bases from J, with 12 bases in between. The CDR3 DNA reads TGTGCCACCGGACCGCAAGCAACTAATGAAAAACTGTTTTTT. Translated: CATGPQATNEKLFF. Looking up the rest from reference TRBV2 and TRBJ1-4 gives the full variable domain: EPEVTQTPSHQVTQMGQEVILRCVPISNHLYFYWYRQILGQKVEFLVSFYNNEISEKSEIFDDQFSVERPDGSNFTLKIRSTKLEDSAMYFCATGPQATNEKLFFGSGTQLSVL.

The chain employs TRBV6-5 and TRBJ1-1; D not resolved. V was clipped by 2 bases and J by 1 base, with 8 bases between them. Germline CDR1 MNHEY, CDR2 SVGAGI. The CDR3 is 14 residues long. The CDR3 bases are TGTGCCAGCAGTTACAACGAGCAGAACACTGAAGCTTTCTTT. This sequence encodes CASSYNEQNTEAFF.

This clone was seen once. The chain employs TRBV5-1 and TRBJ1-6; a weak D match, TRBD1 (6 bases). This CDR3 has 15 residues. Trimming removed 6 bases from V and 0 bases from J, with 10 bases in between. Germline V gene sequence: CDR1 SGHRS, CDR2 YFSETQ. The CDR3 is CASTMDSSYNSPLHF. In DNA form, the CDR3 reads TGCGCCAGCACCATGGACAGCTCCTATAATTCACCCCTCCACTTT.